There are a few counts of the clone carrying this T cell receptor (beta chain). This sample stems from a study of blood T cell repertoires in COVID-19. Original data processing: Reference gene primer amplification in the assay estimated nucleated cell counts. Sequencing used immunoSEQ multiplex PCR; TCRdb keeps in-frame clones, though not all of them. That table gives V, J and clone size, and the DNA gave D and trimming. The table includes about 93,000 clones, about nine tenths detected once. Germline V lookup: CDR1 LNHDA, CDR2 SQIVND (reference sequence). Trimming took off 4 bases at V and 4 bases at J, with 13 bases between the two ends. The CDR3 runs 14 residues.

This clonotype originated in a human donor with active COVID-19. The donor label of this sample is uncertain. The J gene is TRBJ1-2, the V gene TRBV19; no reliable D call. The specimen sequenced was peripheral blood. CDR3 amino acids: CASSREVSSYGYTF. In nucleotides, the CDR3 is TGTGCCAGTAGTAGGGAGGTATCCAGCTATGGCTACACCTTC.